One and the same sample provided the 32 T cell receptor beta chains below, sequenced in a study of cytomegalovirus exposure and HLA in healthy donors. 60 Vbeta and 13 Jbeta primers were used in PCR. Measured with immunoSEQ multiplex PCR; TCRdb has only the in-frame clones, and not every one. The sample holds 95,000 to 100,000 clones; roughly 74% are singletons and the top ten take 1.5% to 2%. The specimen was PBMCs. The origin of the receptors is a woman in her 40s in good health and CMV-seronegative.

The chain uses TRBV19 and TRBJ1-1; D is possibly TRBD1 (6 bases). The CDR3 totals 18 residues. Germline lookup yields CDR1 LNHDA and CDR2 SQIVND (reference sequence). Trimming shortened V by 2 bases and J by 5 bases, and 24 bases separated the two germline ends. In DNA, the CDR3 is TGTGCCAGTAGTATAAAGAGCGCAGGGGTGGTCGGGAGGACTGAAGCTTTCTTT. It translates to CASSIKSAGVVGRTEAFF.

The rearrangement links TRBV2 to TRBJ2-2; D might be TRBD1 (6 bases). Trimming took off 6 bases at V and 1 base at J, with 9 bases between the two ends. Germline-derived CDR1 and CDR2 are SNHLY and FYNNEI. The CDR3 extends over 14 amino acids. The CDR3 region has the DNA TGTGCCAGCAGACAGGGAGAGAACACCGGGGAGCTGTTTTTT. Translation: CASRQGENTGELFF.

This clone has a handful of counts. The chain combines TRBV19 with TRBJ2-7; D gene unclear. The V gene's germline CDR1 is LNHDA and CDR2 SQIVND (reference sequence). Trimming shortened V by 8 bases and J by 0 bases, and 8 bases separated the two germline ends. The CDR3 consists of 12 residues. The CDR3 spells CASLPSSYEQYF. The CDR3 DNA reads TGTGCCAGTCTTCCGAGCTCCTACGAGCAGTACTTC. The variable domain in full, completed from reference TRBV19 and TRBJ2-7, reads DGGITQSPKYLFRKEGQNVTLSCEQNLNHDAMYWYRQDPGQGLRLIYYSQIVNDFQKGDIAEGYSVSREKKESFPLTVTSAQKNPTAFYLCASLPSSYEQYFGPGTRLTVT.

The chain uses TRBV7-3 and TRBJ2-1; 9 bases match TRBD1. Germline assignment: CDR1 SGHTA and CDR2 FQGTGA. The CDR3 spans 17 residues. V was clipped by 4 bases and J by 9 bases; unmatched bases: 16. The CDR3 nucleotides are TGTGCCAGCAGCTCCCCATTAACAGGGGGCTCGTTCGGTGAGCAGTTCTTC. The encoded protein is CASSSPLTGGSFGEQFF.

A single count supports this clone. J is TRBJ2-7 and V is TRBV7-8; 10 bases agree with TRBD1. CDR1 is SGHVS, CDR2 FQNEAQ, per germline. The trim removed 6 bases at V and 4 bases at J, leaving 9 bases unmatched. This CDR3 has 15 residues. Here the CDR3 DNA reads TGTGCCAGCAGATCAGAGACAGGGGGCCTATACGAGCAGTACTTC. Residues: CASRSETGGLYEQYF.

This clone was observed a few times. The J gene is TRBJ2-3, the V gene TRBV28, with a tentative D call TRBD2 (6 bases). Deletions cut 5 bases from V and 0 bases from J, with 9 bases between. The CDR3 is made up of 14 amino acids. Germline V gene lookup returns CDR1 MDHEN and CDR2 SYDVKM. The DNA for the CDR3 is TGTGCCAGCAGTAGGGGAGGAAGCACAGATACGCAGTATTTT. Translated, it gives CASSRGGSTDTQYF.

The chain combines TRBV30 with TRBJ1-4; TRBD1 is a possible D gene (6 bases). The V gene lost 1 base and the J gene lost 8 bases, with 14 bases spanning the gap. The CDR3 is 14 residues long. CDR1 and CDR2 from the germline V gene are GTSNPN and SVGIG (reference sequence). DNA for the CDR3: TGTGCCTGGAGTGATCAGGGGTCAGGGGAAAAACTGTTTTTT. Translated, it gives CAWSDQGSGEKLFF.

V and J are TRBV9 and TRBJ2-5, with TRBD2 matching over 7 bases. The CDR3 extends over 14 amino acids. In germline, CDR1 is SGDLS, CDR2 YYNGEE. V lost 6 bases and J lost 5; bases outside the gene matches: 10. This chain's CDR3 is CASNSGLGFETQYF. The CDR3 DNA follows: TGTGCCAGCAATTCCGGACTAGGGTTTGAGACCCAGTACTTC.

As DNA, the CDR3 is TGTGCCTGGGCCCCAGGGGGTCAAGAGACCCAGTACTTC. Translation: CAWAPGGQETQYF. V and J are TRBV30 and TRBJ2-5; 7 positions match TRBD1. The CDR3 spans 13 residues. Germline trimming cut 5 bases from V and 2 bases from J; bases unmatched to any gene: 5. Per germline, CDR1 GTSNPN and CDR2 SVGIG (reference sequence).

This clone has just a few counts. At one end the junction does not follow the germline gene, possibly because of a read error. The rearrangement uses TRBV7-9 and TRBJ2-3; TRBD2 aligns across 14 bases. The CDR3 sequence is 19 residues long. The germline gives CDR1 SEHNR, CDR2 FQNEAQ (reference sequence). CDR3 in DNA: TGTTCCAGCAGCCCGCACCAAGGGGGACTAGCGGGAGATCGGTATACGCAGTATTTT. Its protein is CSSSPHQGGLAGDRYTQYF. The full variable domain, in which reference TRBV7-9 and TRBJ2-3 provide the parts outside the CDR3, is DTGVSQNPRHKITKRGQNVTFRCDPISEHNRLYWYRQTLGQGPEFLTYFQNEAQLEKSRLLSDRFSAERPKGSFSTLEIQRTEQGDSAMYLCSSSPHQGGLAGDRYTQYFGPGTRLTVL.

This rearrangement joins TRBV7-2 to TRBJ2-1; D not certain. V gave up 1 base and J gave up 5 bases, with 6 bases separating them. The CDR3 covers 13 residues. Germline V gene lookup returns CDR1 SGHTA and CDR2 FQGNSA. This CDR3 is CASSLVANNEQFF. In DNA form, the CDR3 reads TGTGCCAGCAGCTTAGTGGCAAACAATGAGCAGTTCTTC.

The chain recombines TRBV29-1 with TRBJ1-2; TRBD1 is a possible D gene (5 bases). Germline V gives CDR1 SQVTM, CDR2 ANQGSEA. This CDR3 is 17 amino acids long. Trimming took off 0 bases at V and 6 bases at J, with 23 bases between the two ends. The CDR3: CSVEEWSSAGRVNGYTF. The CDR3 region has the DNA TGCAGCGTTGAAGAATGGAGTTCGGCAGGGAGGGTGAATGGCTACACCTTC.

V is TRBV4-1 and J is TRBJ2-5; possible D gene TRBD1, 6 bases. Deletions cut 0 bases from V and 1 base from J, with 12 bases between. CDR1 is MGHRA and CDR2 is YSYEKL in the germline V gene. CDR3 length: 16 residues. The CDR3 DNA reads TGCGCCAGCAGCCAAGATCAGGGGAGAGGCCAAGAGACCCAGTACTTC. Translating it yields CASSQDQGRGQETQYF.

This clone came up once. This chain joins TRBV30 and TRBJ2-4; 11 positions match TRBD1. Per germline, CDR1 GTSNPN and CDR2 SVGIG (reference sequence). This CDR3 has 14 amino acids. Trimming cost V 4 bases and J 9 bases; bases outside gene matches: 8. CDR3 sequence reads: CAWTRTGGAGIQYF. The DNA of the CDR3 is TGTGCCTGGACCAGGACAGGGGGCGCGGGCATTCAGTACTTC.

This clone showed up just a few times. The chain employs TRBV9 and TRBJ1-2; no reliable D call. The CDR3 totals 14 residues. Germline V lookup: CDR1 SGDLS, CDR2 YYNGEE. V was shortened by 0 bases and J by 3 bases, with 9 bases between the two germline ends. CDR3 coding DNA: TGTGCCAGCAGCGTAGCGACACCGGACTATGGCTACACCTTC. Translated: CASSVATPDYGYTF.

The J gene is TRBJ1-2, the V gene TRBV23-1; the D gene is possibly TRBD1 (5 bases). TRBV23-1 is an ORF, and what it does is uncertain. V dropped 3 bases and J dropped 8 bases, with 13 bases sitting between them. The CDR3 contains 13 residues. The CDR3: CASSHVREGGYTF. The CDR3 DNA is TGCGCCAGCAGTCACGTTAGGGAGGGGGGCTACACCTTC.

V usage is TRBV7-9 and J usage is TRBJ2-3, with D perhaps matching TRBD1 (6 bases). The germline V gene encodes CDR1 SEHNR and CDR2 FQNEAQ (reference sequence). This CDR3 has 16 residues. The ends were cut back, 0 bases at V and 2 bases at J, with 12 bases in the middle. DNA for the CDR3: TGTGCCAGCAGCTTAGCACTCGGACAGCTCACAGATACGCAGTATTTT. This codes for CASSLALGQLTDTQYF.

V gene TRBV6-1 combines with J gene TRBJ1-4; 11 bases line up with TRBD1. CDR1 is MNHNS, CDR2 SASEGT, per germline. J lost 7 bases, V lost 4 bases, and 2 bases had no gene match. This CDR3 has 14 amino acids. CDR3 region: CASSAGTGGEKLFF. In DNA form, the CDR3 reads TGTGCCAGCAGTGCGGGGACAGGGGGTGAAAAACTGTTTTTT.

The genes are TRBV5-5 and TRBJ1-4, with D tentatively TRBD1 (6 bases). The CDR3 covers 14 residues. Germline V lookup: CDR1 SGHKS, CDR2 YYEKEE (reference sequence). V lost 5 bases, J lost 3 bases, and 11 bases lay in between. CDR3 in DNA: TGTGCCAGCAGTGGGGGGGCGCCTAATGAAAAACTGTTTTTT. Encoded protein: CASSGGAPNEKLFF.

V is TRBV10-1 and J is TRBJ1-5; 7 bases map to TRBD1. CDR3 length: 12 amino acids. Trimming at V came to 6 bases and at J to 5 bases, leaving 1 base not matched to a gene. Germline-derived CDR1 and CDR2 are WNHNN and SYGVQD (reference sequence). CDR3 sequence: CASSDRDQPQHF. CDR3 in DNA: TGCGCCAGCAGCGACAGGGATCAGCCCCAGCATTTT.

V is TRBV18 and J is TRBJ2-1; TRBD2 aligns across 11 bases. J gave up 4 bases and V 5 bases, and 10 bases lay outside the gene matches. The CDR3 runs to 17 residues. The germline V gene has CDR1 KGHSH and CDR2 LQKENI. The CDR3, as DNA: TGTGCCAGCTCAGCCCAACTAGCGGGAGCGGGTTACAATGAGCAGTTCTTC. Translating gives CASSAQLAGAGYNEQFF.

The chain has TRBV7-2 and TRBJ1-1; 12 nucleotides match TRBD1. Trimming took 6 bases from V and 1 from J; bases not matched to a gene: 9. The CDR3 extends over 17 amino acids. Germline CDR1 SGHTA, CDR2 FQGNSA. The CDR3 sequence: CTSSSPGTGGRNTEAFF. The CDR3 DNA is TGTACCAGCAGTTCCCCCGGGACAGGGGGCCGGAACACTGAAGCTTTCTTT.

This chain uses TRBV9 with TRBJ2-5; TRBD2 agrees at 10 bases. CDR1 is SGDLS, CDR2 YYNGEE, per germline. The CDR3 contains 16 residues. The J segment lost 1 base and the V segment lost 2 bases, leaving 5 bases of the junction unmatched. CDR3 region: CASSVLSGGAQETQYF. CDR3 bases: TGTGCCAGCAGCGTCCTCAGCGGGGGGGCCCAAGAGACCCAGTACTTC.

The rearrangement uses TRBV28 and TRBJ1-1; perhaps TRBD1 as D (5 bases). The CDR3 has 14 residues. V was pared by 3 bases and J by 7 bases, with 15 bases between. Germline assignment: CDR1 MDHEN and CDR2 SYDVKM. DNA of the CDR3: TGTGCCAGCAGTTTCGCTCAGGGCGTTTTTGAAGCTTTCTTT. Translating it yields CASSFAQGVFEAFF.

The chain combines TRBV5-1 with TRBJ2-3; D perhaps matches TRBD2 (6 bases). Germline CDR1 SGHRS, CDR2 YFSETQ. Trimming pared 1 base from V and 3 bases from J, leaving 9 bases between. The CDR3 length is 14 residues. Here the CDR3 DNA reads TGCGCCAGCAGCTTGAGTGGGGGGACAGATACGCAGTATTTT. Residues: CASSLSGGTDTQYF.

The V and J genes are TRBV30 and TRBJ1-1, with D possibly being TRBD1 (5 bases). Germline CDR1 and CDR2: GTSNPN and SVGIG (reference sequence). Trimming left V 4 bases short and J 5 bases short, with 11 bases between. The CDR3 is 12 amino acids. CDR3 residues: CAWMGGSTEAFF. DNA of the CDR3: TGTGCCTGGATGGGGGGGAGTACTGAAGCTTTCTTT.

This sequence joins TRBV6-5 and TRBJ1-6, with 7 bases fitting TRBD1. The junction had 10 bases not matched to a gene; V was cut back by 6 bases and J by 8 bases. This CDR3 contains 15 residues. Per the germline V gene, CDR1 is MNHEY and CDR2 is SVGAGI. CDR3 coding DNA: TGTGCCAGCAGCCCCGATCCGGGACAGTATTCACCCCTCCACTTT. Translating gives CASSPDPGQYSPLHF.

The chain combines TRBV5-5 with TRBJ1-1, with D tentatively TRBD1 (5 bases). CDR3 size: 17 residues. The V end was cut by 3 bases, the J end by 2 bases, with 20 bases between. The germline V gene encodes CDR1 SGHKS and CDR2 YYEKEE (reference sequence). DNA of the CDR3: TGTGCCAGCAGCTACTCAATAACTCGGGGGATTAACACTGAAGCTTTCTTT. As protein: CASSYSITRGINTEAFF.

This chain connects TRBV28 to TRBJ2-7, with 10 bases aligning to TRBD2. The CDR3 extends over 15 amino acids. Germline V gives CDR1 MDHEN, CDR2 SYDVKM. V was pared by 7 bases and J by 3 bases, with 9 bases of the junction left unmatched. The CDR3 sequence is CASIKRLAGHYEQYF. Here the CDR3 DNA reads TGTGCCAGCATTAAACGACTAGCGGGCCACTACGAGCAGTACTTC.

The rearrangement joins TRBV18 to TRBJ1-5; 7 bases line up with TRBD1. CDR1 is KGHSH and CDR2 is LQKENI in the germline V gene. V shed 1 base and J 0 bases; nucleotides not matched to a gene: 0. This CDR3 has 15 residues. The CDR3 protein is CASSPQGASNQPQHF. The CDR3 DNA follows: TGTGCCAGCTCACCACAGGGGGCTAGCAATCAGCCCCAGCATTTT. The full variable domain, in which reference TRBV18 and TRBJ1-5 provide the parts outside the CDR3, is NAGVMQNPRHLVRRRGQEARLRCSPMKGHSHVYWYRQLPEEGLKFMVYLQKENIIDESGMPKERFSAEFPKEGPSILRIQQVVRGDSAAYFCASSPQGASNQPQHFGDGTRLSIL.

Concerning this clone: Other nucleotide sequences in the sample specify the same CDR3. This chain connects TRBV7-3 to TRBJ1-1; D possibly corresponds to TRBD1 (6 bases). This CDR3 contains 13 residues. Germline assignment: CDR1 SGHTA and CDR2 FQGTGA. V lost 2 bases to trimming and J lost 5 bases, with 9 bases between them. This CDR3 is CASSLVQGTEAFF. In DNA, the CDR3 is TGTGCCAGCAGCTTAGTACAGGGAACTGAAGCTTTCTTT.

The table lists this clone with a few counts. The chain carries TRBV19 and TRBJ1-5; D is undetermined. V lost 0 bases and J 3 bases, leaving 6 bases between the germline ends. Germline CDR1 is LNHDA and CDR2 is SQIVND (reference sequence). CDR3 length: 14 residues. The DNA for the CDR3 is TGTGCCAGTAGTATAGACAGACTCAATCAGCCCCAGCATTTT. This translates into CASSIDRLNQPQHF. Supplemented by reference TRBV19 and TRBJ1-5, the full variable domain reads DGGITQSPKYLFRKEGQNVTLSCEQNLNHDAMYWYRQDPGQGLRLIYYSQIVNDFQKGDIAEGYSVSREKKESFPLTVTSAQKNPTAFYLCASSIDRLNQPQHFGDGTRLSIL.